The 12 T cell receptor beta chains listed next were all sequenced from one sample in a study of blood T cells in healthy people across ages. A J-beta primer mix and a sample-barcoded 5' primer were used in a second PCR of about 7 to 12 cycles. TCRdb reanalysed the 5' RACE reads using MiXCR and keeps one entry per CDR3 protein. The top ten hold about 10% of the sample, which has about 840,000 distinct CDR3 sequences, about 28% seen once. These records were also assigned to another study, of T cells of mothers and their children.

Specimen: blood. The source of these receptors is a woman aged 40 to 50 in good health.

The chain employs TRBV4-2 and TRBJ2-1, with D possibly matching TRBD1 (7 bases). With 1 base removed from V and 2 bases from J, the gap between germline ends came to 12 bases. Looked up from germline, CDR1 is LGHNA and CDR2 is YNFKEQ. The CDR3 runs to 16 residues. The CDR3 nucleotides are TGTGCCAGCAGCCAAGTTAGCAGGGGGGCCTACAATGAGCAGTTCTTC. This sequence encodes CASSQVSRGAYNEQFF.

This clonotype was seen once. V usage is TRBV25-1 and J usage is TRBJ2-2, with 15 bases fitting TRBD2. There are 20 residues in the CDR3. After removal of 5 bases from V and 0 bases from J, the junction contained 10 bases not matched to a gene. From germline, CDR1 is MGHDK and CDR2 SYGVNS. CDR3 region: CASSPRQGTSGGTNTGELFF. CDR3 DNA: TGTGCCAGCAGTCCGCGGCAAGGGACTAGCGGGGGGACGAACACCGGGGAGCTGTTTTTT.

Of note for this clonotype: This may stem from a read error, because a much larger clone lies one nucleotide away. This rearrangement joins TRBV20-1 to TRBJ1-2; no firm D call. The CDR3 length is 11 residues. Trimming left V 7 bases short and J 5 bases short, with 11 bases between. Looked up from germline, CDR1 is DFQATT and CDR2 is SNEGSKA (reference sequence). The CDR3 bases are TGCAGTGTCAGAGGGAGATATGGCTACACCTTC. It translates to CSVRGRYGYTF.

The chain joins TRBV28 to TRBJ1-1, with a possible D match to TRBD1 (5 bases). CDR3 size: 14 residues. Trimming pared 6 bases from V and 3 bases from J, leaving 14 bases between. The germline gives CDR1 MDHEN, CDR2 SYDVKM. CDR3 DNA: TGTGCCAGCAGCCGTCGTGGGGCGTACACTGAAGCTTTCTTT. It encodes CASSRRGAYTEAFF.

This clonotype has ten or more counts. This rearrangement joins TRBV28 to TRBJ1-2; D not resolved. Trimming removed 5 bases at V and 3 bases at J, with 13 bases between. There are 14 residues in the CDR3. Germline V CDR1 and CDR2: MDHEN, SYDVKM. The CDR3 is CASSIPGDYYGYTF. The CDR3 bases are TGTGCCAGCAGTATACCGGGAGATTACTATGGCTACACCTTC.

Worth noting for this clonotype: One end of the junction does not line up with germline, which may come from a read error. The chain carries TRBV29-1 and TRBJ2-6; the D gene is possibly TRBD1 (5 bases). The CDR3 consists of 9 residues. Per the germline V gene, CDR1 is SQVTM and CDR2 is ANQGSEA. The CDR3 DNA reads as TGCAGCGTTGAACAGGGTAGGCCTTTC. Its protein product is CSVEQGRPF.

J is TRBJ2-3 and V is TRBV20-1; D is unclear. The CDR3 consists of 12 residues. CDR1 and CDR2 from the germline V gene are DFQATT and SNEGSKA (reference sequence). V dropped 6 bases and J dropped 0 bases, with 7 bases sitting between them. CDR3 in amino acids: CSAYDSTDTQYF. The CDR3 nucleotides are TGCAGTGCGTACGATAGCACAGATACGCAGTATTTT.

CDR3 DNA: TGTGCCAGCAGCATTGGCGCCTCTAGCACAGATACGCAGTATTTT. The encoded protein is CASSIGASSTDTQYF. The chain combines TRBV7-2 with TRBJ2-3, with unresolved D. The CDR3 consists of 15 residues. V was clipped by 5 bases and J by 0 bases, with 12 bases between them. Germline lookup yields CDR1 SGHTA and CDR2 FQGNSA.

On this clonotype: Germline and junction disagree at one end, which may indicate a read error. This chain uses TRBV10-3 with TRBJ1-1, with D possibly TRBD1 on 5 matching bases. The CDR3 is made up of 15 amino acids. CDR1 and CDR2 from the germline V gene are ENHRY and SYGVKD. The CDR3 bases are TGTGCCGTCAGTATGGGACCGGGAGAAAACACTGAAGCTTTCTTT. It translates to CAVSMGPGENTEAFF.

This clonotype was counted between two and nine times. J is TRBJ1-2 and V is TRBV9; weak D call: TRBD1 (5 bases). The V gene's germline CDR1 is SGDLS and CDR2 YYNGEE. Trimming cost V 3 bases and J 8 bases, with 11 bases left between them. The CDR3 length is 12 residues. The CDR3 sequence is CASSGRQGGYTF. The DNA for the CDR3 is TGTGCCAGCAGCGGCAGGCAGGGCGGCTACACCTTC. Together with reference TRBV9 and TRBJ1-2, the CDR3 gives the full variable domain: DSGVTQTPKHLITATGQRVTLRCSPRSGDLSVYWYQQSLDQGLQFLIQYYNGEERAKGNILERFSAQQFPDLHSELNLSSLELGDSALYFCASSGRQGGYTFGSGTRLTVV.

This clonotype was observed at least ten times. The gene calls are TRBV28 and TRBJ2-7; perhaps TRBD2 as D (6 bases). The CDR3 has 15 amino acids. Germline loops: CDR1 MDHEN, CDR2 SYDVKM. V dropped 2 bases and J dropped 5 bases, with 16 bases sitting between them. CDR3 DNA sequence: TGTGCCAGCAGTTTAGCGGGGCACAGCGGCGACGAGCAGTACTTC. It translates to CASSLAGHSGDEQYF.

The sample holds many counts of this clonotype. V and J are TRBV4-1 and TRBJ1-6; 7 bases map to TRBD1. Trimming took 1 base from V and 7 from J; bases not matched to a gene: 7. Per germline, CDR1 MGHRA and CDR2 YSYEKL. The CDR3 totals 16 residues. CDR3 DNA: TGCGCCAGCAGCCAAGGGCCAGGCAGGGGGAATTCACCCCTCCACTTT. Its translation is CASSQGPGRGNSPLHF.